This T cell receptor (beta chain) stems from a study of T cell changes during pregnancy in multiple sclerosis. Clones were sequenced by immunoSEQ multiplex PCR, and TCRdb holds only the in-frame ones, with some missing. There are some 28,000 clones in the sample; around 90% occur only once, and roughly 0.6% lies in the top ten. From germline, CDR1 is MNHNY and CDR2 SVGAGI (reference sequence). Between the trimmed V and J ends, which lost 5 bases and 3 bases, there was a span of 13 bases. This CDR3 region has 15 residues. The chain employs TRBV6-6 and TRBJ1-4, with D maybe TRBD1 (6 bases). The material was CD4+ T cells from peripheral blood mononuclear cells, obtained in the first trimester of pregnancy. The receptor's source is a female donor in good health, enrolled as a control in a pregnancy study. The CDR3 loop is CASSPTGIANEKLFF. Here the CDR3 DNA reads TGTGCCAGCAGTCCTACAGGGATTGCTAATGAAAAACTGTTTTTT.